These 29 T cell receptor beta chains came from one sample sequenced in a study of sequential checkpoint blockade in melanoma. Treatment defined: randomized to nivolumab then ipilimumab (arm A) or the reverse (arm B). TCRdb keeps only in-frame clones here, not all; method: immunoSEQ multiplex PCR. Among around 21,000 clones listed, roughly four fifths were seen once. The sample was CD8+ T cells sorted from blood (inferred from file names), taken from a patient given nivolumab and ipilimumab in sequence. All receptors come from a human donor with melanoma.

This clone qualifies as medium-sized (0.01 to 0.1%). CDR3: CASSYSTITGMGTEAFF. CDR3 sequence (DNA): TGTGCCAGCAGCTACTCGACTATAACAGGGATGGGCACTGAAGCTTTCTTT. The V gene is TRBV11-2, the J gene TRBJ1-1; D perhaps matches TRBD1 (6 bases). The CDR3 sequence is 17 residues long. V was trimmed by 4 bases and J by 4 bases, leaving 22 bases between them. Germline lookup yields CDR1 SGHAT and CDR2 FQNNGV.

DNA for the CDR3: TGTGCCAGCAGCTTAGCTCCAGACTACGAGCAGTACTTC. It encodes CASSLAPDYEQYF. The chain links TRBV7-2 to TRBJ2-7; D not resolved. Between the trimmed V and J ends, which lost 0 bases and 3 bases, there was a span of 6 bases. Germline V gene sequence: CDR1 SGHTA, CDR2 FQGNSA. The CDR3 is 13 amino acids.

About this clone: One end of the junction is discordant with germline, which a read error may explain. The chain recombines TRBV6-5 with TRBJ2-5; TRBD1 matches at 7 bases. CDR3 length equals 13 residues. Germline CDR1 and CDR2: MNHEY and SVGAGI. The CDR3: CASSYGLGGPPNF. CDR3 nucleotide sequence: TGTGCCAGCAGTTACGGGTTAGGGGGCCCGCCTAACTTC.

This clone was recorded once. The chain couples TRBV2 to TRBJ1-6; no clear D gene. From germline, CDR1 is SNHLY and CDR2 FYNNEI. The CDR3 is 14 residues long. V lost 3 bases and J 2 bases, leaving 5 bases between the germline ends. The CDR3 sequence is CASSDSPYNSPLHF. CDR3 nucleotides: TGTGCCAGCAGTGACAGTCCCTATAATTCACCCCTCCACTTT.

The rearrangement links TRBV6-1 to TRBJ1-2; D is unresolved. The CDR3 spans 14 residues. CDR1 MNHNS and CDR2 SASEGT come from the germline V gene. V gave up 7 bases and J gave up 2 bases, with 14 bases separating them. The CDR3 sequence is CASIAWPINYGYTF. For the CDR3, the DNA is TGTGCCAGCATTGCTTGGCCGATAAACTATGGCTACACCTTC.

J is TRBJ2-3 and V is TRBV27, with TRBD2 identical over 8 bases. After removal of 8 bases from V and 5 bases from J, the junction contained 12 bases not matched to a gene. This CDR3 contains 15 residues. Germline V gene data show CDR1 as MNHEY and CDR2 as SMNVEV (reference sequence). CDR3 residues: CASFSGRGGLDTQYF. DNA of the CDR3: TGTGCCAGCTTCTCCGGGAGGGGGGGTTTAGATACGCAGTATTTT.

The rearrangement uses TRBV29-1 and TRBJ2-1; 11 bases are shared with TRBD2. Germline assignment: CDR1 SQVTM and CDR2 ANQGSEA. The CDR3 runs to 14 residues. The V segment lost 8 bases and the J segment 7 bases; nucleotides outside the gene matches: 10. Here the CDR3 DNA reads TGCAGCTTAAAGACTAGCGGGGAGTTAAATGAGCAGTTCTTC. Translated, it gives CSLKTSGELNEQFF.

This chain joins TRBV10-1 and TRBJ1-1; TRBD1 matches at 7 bases. CDR3 length: 13 residues. V was clipped by 7 bases and J by 4 bases; unmatched bases: 6. Germline CDR1 and CDR2: WNHNN and SYGVQD (reference sequence). CDR3 amino acids: CASNRDSSTEAFF. The CDR3 DNA reads TGCGCCAGCAACCGGGACAGTTCCACTGAAGCTTTCTTT.

In the case of this clone: At one of its ends the junction is not consistent with the germline gene, which may arise from a read error. The CDR3 reads CASSLELAGAQETQYF. CDR3 coding DNA: TGTGCTAGCAGCTTAGAACTAGCGGGGGCCCAAGAGACCCAGTACTTC. The chain links TRBV7-7 to TRBJ2-5, with 11 bases that match TRBD2. CDR1 and CDR2 from the germline V gene are SSHAT and FNYEAQ (reference sequence). CDR3 length equals 16 residues.

The chain uses TRBV18 and TRBJ2-7; TRBD2 agrees at 8 bases. This CDR3 is built from 15 residues. Per germline, CDR1 KGHSH and CDR2 LQKENI. V lost 5 bases, J lost 0 bases, and 6 bases stayed unmatched. This CDR3 reads CASSVGGGSSYEQYF. The CDR3 DNA sequence: TGTGCCAGCTCAGTTGGCGGGGGGTCCTCCTACGAGCAGTACTTC.

The chain combines TRBV6-5 with TRBJ2-1, with TRBD2 identical over 7 bases. Germline CDR1 and CDR2: MNHEY and SVGAGI. This CDR3 is built from 15 residues. The J segment lost 12 bases and the V segment lost 0 bases, leaving 11 bases of the junction unmatched. The CDR3 region is CASSYSGTTAWGQFF. The CDR3 nucleotides read TGTGCCAGCAGTTACTCGGGGACTACCGCCTGGGGGCAGTTCTTC.

The chain is built from TRBV27 and TRBJ2-5, with D perhaps TRBD1 (6 bases). Germline V gene sequence: CDR1 MNHEY, CDR2 SMNVEV (reference sequence). The V gene lost 0 bases and the J gene lost 5 bases, with 13 bases spanning the gap. The CDR3 covers 15 residues. The CDR3 bases are TGTGCCAGCAGTTTATCCCCAGGGGTGGGCGAGACCCAGTACTTC. Protein sequence: CASSLSPGVGETQYF.

This chain links TRBV18 with TRBJ2-5, with 10 bases matching TRBD1. From germline, CDR1 is KGHSH and CDR2 LQKENI. CDR3 length: 14 residues. Germline trimming cut 3 bases from V and 2 bases from J; bases unmatched to any gene: 0. The CDR3 here is CASSPGQGQETQYF. CDR3 DNA sequence: TGTGCCAGCTCACCGGGACAGGGGCAAGAGACCCAGTACTTC.

The V gene is TRBV11-1, the J gene TRBJ1-3; 7 nucleotides agree with TRBD1. J was trimmed by 4 bases and V by 5 bases; bases with no gene match: 8. The CDR3 is 15 amino acids. From germline, CDR1 is SGHAT and CDR2 FQDESV (reference sequence). The CDR3 spells CASSKDGTVGNTIYF. CDR3 DNA: TGTGCCAGCAGCAAAGACGGGACAGTCGGAAACACCATATATTTT.

Only one count was recorded for this clone. The V gene is TRBV29-1, the J gene TRBJ1-1; no reliable D call. V lost 5 bases and J 5 bases, leaving 21 bases between the germline ends. Per the germline V gene, CDR1 is SQVTM and CDR2 is ANQGSEA. CDR3 length: 15 residues. The CDR3 bases are TGCAGCGTTCAAGGTGGGTCGGAGGGCCGGACTGAAGCTTTCTTT. Translation: CSVQGGSEGRTEAFF.

The chain joins TRBV11-1 to TRBJ2-5, with 7 bases that match TRBD1. The length of the CDR3 is 14 residues. Trimming took 1 base from V and 9 from J; bases not matched to a gene: 8. CDR1 and CDR2 from the germline V gene are SGHAT and FQDESV (reference sequence). The chain's CDR3 is CASSLVGTVVAQYF. The CDR3 coding sequence is TGTGCCAGCAGCTTAGTCGGGACAGTGGTGGCCCAGTACTTC.

This clone has more than one count but fewer than ten. This sequence joins TRBV7-9 and TRBJ2-7, with D perhaps TRBD1 (5 bases). Trimming took off 5 bases at V and 7 bases at J, with 15 bases between the two ends. Per germline, CDR1 SEHNR and CDR2 FQNEAQ (reference sequence). The CDR3 extends over 13 amino acids. The CDR3 coding sequence is TGTGCCAGCAGCCCCGCCCAGGGTCGAGAGCAGTACTTC. This sequence encodes CASSPAQGREQYF. Looking up the rest from reference TRBV7-9 and TRBJ2-7 gives the full variable domain: DTGVSQNPRHKITKRGQNVTFRCDPISEHNRLYWYRQTLGQGPEFLTYFQNEAQLEKSRLLSDRFSAERPKGSFSTLEIQRTEQGDSAMYLCASSPAQGREQYFGPGTRLTVT.

The chain recombines TRBV4-3 with TRBJ1-3; 9 bases map to TRBD1. Trimming took 1 base from V and 2 from J; bases not matched to a gene: 0. The CDR3 has 15 amino acids. Germline V gene lookup returns CDR1 LGHNA and CDR2 YSLEER. CDR3 DNA sequence: TGCGCCAGCAGCCAAGGGACAGGGGCTGGAAACACCATATATTTT. The encoded protein is CASSQGTGAGNTIYF.

As DNA, the CDR3 is TGTGCCAGTAACAGTTACAATGAGCAGTTCTTC. It encodes CASNSYNEQFF. V and J are TRBV19 and TRBJ2-1; D call uncertain. V gave up 7 bases and J gave up 4 bases, with 5 bases separating them. This CDR3 contains 11 residues. Germline V gene lookup returns CDR1 LNHDA and CDR2 SQIVND (reference sequence).

This chain links TRBV28 with TRBJ2-1; TRBD2 matches 12 bases. This CDR3 region has 15 residues. V lost 5 bases to trimming and J lost 2 bases; unmatched junction nucleotides: 1. Germline CDR1 reads MDHEN; CDR2 reads SYDVKM. CDR3 region: CASSRLAGAYNEQFF. As DNA, the CDR3 is TGTGCCAGCAGTCGACTAGCGGGGGCCTACAATGAGCAGTTCTTC.

The CDR3 DNA reads as TGTGCCAGCAGTTTAAGGGCGGGCGAGCAGTACTTC. Amino acids: CASSLRAGEQYF. The V call is TRBV27, the J call TRBJ2-7; a possible D gene is TRBD2 (5 bases). The CDR3 spans 12 residues. V shed 2 bases and J shed 6 bases, with 8 bases lying between them. Per the germline V gene, CDR1 is MNHEY and CDR2 is SMNVEV (reference sequence).

This chain uses TRBV7-9 with TRBJ1-5; possibly TRBD1 for D (5 bases). V was cut by 4 bases and J by 1 base, with 14 bases left in between. Germline V gene lookup returns CDR1 SEHNR and CDR2 FQNEAQ (reference sequence). CDR3 length: 16 residues. Here the CDR3 reads CASSSTGGESNQPQHF. The CDR3 nucleotides are TGTGCCAGCAGCTCAACCGGGGGGGAGAGCAATCAGCCCCAGCATTTT.

The count of this clone is one. The V gene is TRBV28, the J gene TRBJ2-5, with TRBD2 matching over 7 bases. V shed 6 bases, J shed 4 bases, and the junction held 8 bases outside the gene matches. This CDR3 is built from 14 residues. The germline V gene encodes CDR1 MDHEN and CDR2 SYDVKM. The CDR3 DNA reads as TGTGCCAGCAGCTCCGGACTAGAAGGAGAGACCCAGTACTTC. Protein sequence: CASSSGLEGETQYF. The whole variable domain, filled in from reference TRBV28 and TRBJ2-5, reads DVKVTQSSRYLVKRTGEKVFLECVQDMDHENMFWYRQDPGLGLRLIYFSYDVKMKEKGDIPEGYSVSREKKERFSLILESASTNQTSMYLCASSSGLEGETQYFGPGTRLLVL.

The chain is built from TRBV7-6 and TRBJ1-1; the D is unclear. The CDR3 runs to 13 residues. V was clipped by 5 bases and J by 1 base, with 8 bases between them. CDR1 and CDR2 (germline): SGHVS, FNYEAQ. Here the CDR3 DNA reads TGTGCCAGCAGCCCTAGCCCGAACACTGAAGCTTTCTTT. This codes for CASSPSPNTEAFF.

The genes are TRBV6-5 and TRBJ2-2; D unresolved. Trimming stripped 1 base from V and 1 base from J, with 4 bases between. Germline V CDR1 and CDR2: MNHEY, SVGAGI. CDR3 length: 14 residues. As DNA, the CDR3 is TGTGCCAGCAGTTACTTTAAGAACACCGGGGAGCTGTTTTTT. It is translated as CASSYFKNTGELFF.

This clone was counted once. The J gene is TRBJ1-6, the V gene TRBV9; D perhaps matches TRBD1 (6 bases). The V gene's germline CDR1 is SGDLS and CDR2 YYNGEE. The ends were cut back, 0 bases at V and 0 bases at J, with 10 bases in the middle. CDR3 length: 17 residues. The CDR3: CASSVERGGSYNSPLHF. The CDR3 region has the DNA TGTGCCAGCAGCGTAGAGAGAGGGGGCTCCTATAATTCACCCCTCCACTTT.

V and J are TRBV6-5 and TRBJ1-5, with D maybe TRBD1 (5 bases). The CDR3 length is 15 residues. Trimming took 2 bases from V and 6 from J, leaving 14 bases between them. Germline assignment: CDR1 MNHEY and CDR2 SVGAGI. The chain's CDR3 is CASSYKAQGSQPQHF. The CDR3 DNA reads as TGTGCCAGCAGTTACAAAGCCCAGGGATCTCAGCCCCAGCATTTT.

This clone was seen a single time. The rearrangement uses TRBV4-1 and TRBJ2-3; 10 bases agree with TRBD2. Germline CDR1 is MGHRA and CDR2 is YSYEKL. The CDR3 is 17 residues long. The ends lost 0 bases at V and 3 bases at J; junction bases unmatched: 6. In nucleotides, the CDR3 is TGCGCCAGCAGCCAAGAGGGAGCGGGGGGGCTAACAGATACGCAGTATTTT. Translated, it gives CASSQEGAGGLTDTQYF.

This clone is termed medium-sized. The gene calls are TRBV13 and TRBJ2-1, with TRBD2 matching over 7 bases. With 5 bases clipped from V and 5 bases from J, the junction kept 15 bases outside the gene matches. The CDR3 covers 17 residues. Germline V CDR1 and CDR2: PRHDT, FYEKMQ (reference sequence). As DNA, the CDR3 is TGTGCCAGCAGCAATAGAGGGGCGGCTAGCGGACACAATGAGCAGTTCTTC. It encodes CASSNRGAASGHNEQFF.